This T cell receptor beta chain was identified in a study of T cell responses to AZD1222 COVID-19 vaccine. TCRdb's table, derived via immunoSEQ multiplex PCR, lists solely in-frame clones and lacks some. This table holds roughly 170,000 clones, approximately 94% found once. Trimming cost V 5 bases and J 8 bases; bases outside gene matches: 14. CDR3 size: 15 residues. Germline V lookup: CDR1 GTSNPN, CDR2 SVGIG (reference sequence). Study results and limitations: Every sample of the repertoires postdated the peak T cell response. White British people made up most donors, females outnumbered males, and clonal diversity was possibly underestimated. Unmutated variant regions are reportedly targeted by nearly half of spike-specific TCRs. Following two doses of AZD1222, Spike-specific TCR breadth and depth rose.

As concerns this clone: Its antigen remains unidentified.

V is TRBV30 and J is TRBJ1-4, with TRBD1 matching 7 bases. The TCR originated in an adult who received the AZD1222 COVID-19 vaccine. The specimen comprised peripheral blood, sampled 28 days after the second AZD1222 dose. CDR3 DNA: TGTGCCTGGCTGCCCGACAGGGTTACGGGCGAAAAACTGTTTTTT. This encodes CAWLPDRVTGEKLFF.